This TCR beta chain was captured by sequencing in a study of long-term antiretroviral therapy in people with HIV (dated by TCRdb to between 2021 and 2022). In the study overall: Collection of the earliest samples took place about a decade ahead of the 2015 WHO recommendation for immediate ART, at a time when ART was typically delayed until CD4 counts fell. Whether ART initiation and durable HIV suppression were associated with changes in peripheral blood TRB repertoire composition and diversity was tested in a retrospective serial study. No cross-contamination during QIAcube processing was shown when test extractions of a monoclonal T-cell line were performed alongside a few dozen polyclonal samples. About 35% of the 30 participants with HIV were female. The cohort contributed about 200 cryopreserved PBMC samples from 30 adults with confirmed HIV infection, collected serially over a mean of 6 years (range 1-12).

CDR1 is given as SGHDT and CDR2 as YYEEEE, both from the germline V gene. From the cysteine through the phenylalanine, the CDR3 covers 15 amino acids. The DNA shown is the 45-base CDR3, in frame from base 1. V loses 1 base, J loses 2 bases, and the germline ends lie 7 bases apart. Participants were included only if at least one PBMC sample before ART initiation and at least two post-ART samples were available. Treatment was received in the United States of America by all participants with HIV. Before DNA extraction, cryopreserved samples containing about 1-10 million PBMC were thawed and washed. At the time of the earliest PBMC sample, participants with HIV were aged between about 20 and 54 years. PBMC samples from each participant spanned 1-4 timepoints before ART initiation and 2-8 timepoints after ART initiation, with a median of 7 samples. For every participant, serial HIV viral load, CD4+ T-cell count, ART history and demographic data were obtained. Genomic DNA was extracted from unsorted PBMC with a Qiagen kit on a QIAcube, with processing performed in batches of 12 samples.

Remarks on this clone: The antigen it recognizes is unknown. Per-nucleotide qualities are absent, and no much larger clonotype sits a single base away.

Summary of the overall study and its limitations: Samples dated from the mid-2000s to the late 2010s, and the ART regimens used may be less effective than current ones. Inferences about post-ART repertoire changes were limited because no data were available on ART adherence, viral resistance or therapy changes. Owing to limited PBMC availability, only the TCR beta chain was sequenced, without alpha chain pairing. Expanded TRB clones identified before ART initiation dominated the repertoire across all time points, though the dominance fluctuated and decreased in many PLHIV after ART. Compared with controls, HIV repertoires had narrower CDR3 length ranges, and the network structure pointed to an antigen-experienced repertoire that shifted only slightly toward naive after ART. Starting ART was linked to a significant rise in TRB diversity, yet even with long-term ART the diversity remained significantly lower than in transplant donor controls. Because cell numbers in pre-ART samples were limited, unsorted PBMC were profiled instead of sorted CD4+ and CD8+ T cells.

The immunoSEQ hsTCRB v3.0 assay was used at survey level resolution for TRB variable region sequencing. TRB sequencing targeted a depth of 40,000-50,000 T-cell genomes per sample. TRB libraries were pooled and sequenced on an Illumina MiSeq using a v3 150-cycle kit. The published analysis was carried out like this. Analysis of repertoires was carried out in R inside a reproducible Nextflow workflow spanning QC, data transformation and analysis. LymphoSeq2, an R package for exploring AIRR-Seq data, was used to implement the custom analyses. After excluding a handful of samples that yielded fewer than 5000 total TRB sequences, 150 to 200 HIV repertoires remained for analysis. Among the approximately 180 retained HIV repertoires, 55 to 65 were collected before ART initiation and 129 after ART initiation. Each repertoire was downsampled to 5000 TRB nucleotide sequences, and summary statistics were averaged across 100 downsampling iterations. TRB sequences were retained for analysis only if CDR3 regions of at least seven amino acids were present. Diversity was assessed using a clonality score derived from Shannon entropy and using the Gini coefficient. In the repertoire networks, any two of the top 5000 CDR3 amino acid sequences were connected whenever the two sequences differed by an edit distance of one. GLIPH2 predicted antigen specificity groups and MHC restriction for TRB CDR3 amino acid sequences. Known CMV, EBV, HIV or tissue antigen associations were flagged by matching CDR3 amino acid sequences against VDJdb and McPAS-TCR. Pre-ART, post-ART and control groups were compared with Wilcoxon signed-rank tests and Holm-Bonferroni correction. TCRdb's version of the immuneACCESS table is confined to in-frame rearrangements and falls short of the full clone set. An unresolved V gene accounts for under half of the shortfall where checked; the remainder is of unknown origin. V and J calls and clone size follow that table, whereas D and trimming were derived from the DNA. In this sample the table shows about 14,000 clones, 70% to 80% of which occur a single time. Around 21% of the sample goes to the ten largest clones.

The sequence came from a middle-aged man with HIV. Sample: unsorted PBMCs, taken 1.3 years before starting antiretroviral therapy. The chain is made from TRBV5-6 and TRBJ2-6, and the D gene may be TRBD1, 5 bases matching. The CDR3 loop reads CASSLLGPGANVLTF. The DNA reads TGTGCCAGCAGCTTGCTGGGGCCTGGGGCCAACGTCCTGACTTTC.